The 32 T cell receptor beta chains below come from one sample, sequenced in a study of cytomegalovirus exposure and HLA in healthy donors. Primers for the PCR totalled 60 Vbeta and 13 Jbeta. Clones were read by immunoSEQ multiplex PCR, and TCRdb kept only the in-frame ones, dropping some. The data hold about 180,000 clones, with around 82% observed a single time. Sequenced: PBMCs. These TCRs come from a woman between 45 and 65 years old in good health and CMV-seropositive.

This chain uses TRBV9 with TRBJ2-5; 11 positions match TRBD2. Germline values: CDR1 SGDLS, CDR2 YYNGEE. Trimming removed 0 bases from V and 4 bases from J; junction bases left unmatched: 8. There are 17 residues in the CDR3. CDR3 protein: CASSVAAGLADTETQYF. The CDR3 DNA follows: TGTGCCAGCAGCGTAGCGGCGGGACTAGCGGATACAGAGACCCAGTACTTC.

The CDR3 nucleotides are TGTGCCAGCAGCTTGGCCCGTGCGTGGACTGAAGCTTTCTTT. Translating it yields CASSLARAWTEAFF. The gene calls are TRBV5-5 and TRBJ1-1; D gene unclear. The V gene's germline CDR1 is SGHKS and CDR2 YYEKEE (reference sequence). The CDR3 runs 14 residues. Trimming shortened V by 0 bases and J by 5 bases, and 11 bases separated the two germline ends. Together with reference TRBV5-5 and TRBJ1-1, the CDR3 gives the full variable domain: DAGVTQSPTHLIKTRGQQVTLRCSPISGHKSVSWYQQVLGQGPQFIFQYYEKEERGRGNFPDRFSARQFPNYSSELNVNALLLGDSALYLCASSLARAWTEAFFGQGTRLTVV.

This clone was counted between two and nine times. The DNA for the CDR3 is TGTGCCAGTACCAACAGGGGAACTGGAAACACCATATATTTT. Its translation: CASTNRGTGNTIYF. The chain couples TRBV2 to TRBJ1-3; 7 bases align to TRBD1. Germline CDR1 reads SNHLY; CDR2 reads FYNNEI. CDR3 length: 14 amino acids. V shed 9 bases, J shed 2 bases, and the junction held 7 bases outside the gene matches.

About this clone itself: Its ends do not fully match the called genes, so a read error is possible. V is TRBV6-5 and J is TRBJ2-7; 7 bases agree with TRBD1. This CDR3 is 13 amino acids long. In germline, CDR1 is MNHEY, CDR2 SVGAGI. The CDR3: CASSHSGGYEQYF. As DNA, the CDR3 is TGTGCCAGCAGTCACTCAGGGGGCTACGAGCAGTACTTC.

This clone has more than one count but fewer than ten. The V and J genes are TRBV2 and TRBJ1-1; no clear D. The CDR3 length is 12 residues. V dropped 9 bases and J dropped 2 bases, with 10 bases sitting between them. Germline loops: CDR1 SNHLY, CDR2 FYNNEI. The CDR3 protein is CASRSFNTEAFF. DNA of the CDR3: TGTGCCAGTCGGAGCTTCAACACTGAAGCTTTCTTT.

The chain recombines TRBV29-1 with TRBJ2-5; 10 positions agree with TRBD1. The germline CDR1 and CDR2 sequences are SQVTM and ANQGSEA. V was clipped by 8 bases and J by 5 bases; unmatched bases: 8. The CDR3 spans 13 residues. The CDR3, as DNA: TGCAGCCAAGGGACAGGGGCGGGGGAGACCCAGTACTTC. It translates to CSQGTGAGETQYF.

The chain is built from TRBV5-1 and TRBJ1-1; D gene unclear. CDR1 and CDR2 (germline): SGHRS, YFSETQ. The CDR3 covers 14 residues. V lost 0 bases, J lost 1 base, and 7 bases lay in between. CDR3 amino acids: CASSLELTNTEAFF. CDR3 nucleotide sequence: TGCGCCAGCAGCTTGGAACTTACGAACACTGAAGCTTTCTTT.

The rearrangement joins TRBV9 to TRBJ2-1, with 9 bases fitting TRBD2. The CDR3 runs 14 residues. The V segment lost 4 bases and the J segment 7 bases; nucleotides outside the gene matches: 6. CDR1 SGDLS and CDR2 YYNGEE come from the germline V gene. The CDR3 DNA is TGTGCCAGCAGCTCTAGCGGGGCTGGAAATGAGCAGTTCTTC. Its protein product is CASSSSGAGNEQFF. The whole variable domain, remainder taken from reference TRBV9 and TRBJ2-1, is DSGVTQTPKHLITATGQRVTLRCSPRSGDLSVYWYQQSLDQGLQFLIQYYNGEERAKGNILERFSAQQFPDLHSELNLSSLELGDSALYFCASSSSGAGNEQFFGPGTRLTVL.

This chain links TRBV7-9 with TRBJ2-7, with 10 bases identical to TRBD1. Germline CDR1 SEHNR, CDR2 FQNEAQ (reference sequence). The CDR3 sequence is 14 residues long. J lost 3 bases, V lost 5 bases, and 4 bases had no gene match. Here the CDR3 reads CASSPGTGDYEQYF. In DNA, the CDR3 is TGTGCCAGCAGCCCGGGGACAGGGGACTACGAGCAGTACTTC.

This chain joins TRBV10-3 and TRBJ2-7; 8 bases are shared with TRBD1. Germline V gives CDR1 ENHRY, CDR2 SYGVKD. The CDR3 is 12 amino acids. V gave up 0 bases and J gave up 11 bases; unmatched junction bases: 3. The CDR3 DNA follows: TGTGCCATCAGTGAGTCGACAGGGGCGAAGTACTTC. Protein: CAISESTGAKYF.

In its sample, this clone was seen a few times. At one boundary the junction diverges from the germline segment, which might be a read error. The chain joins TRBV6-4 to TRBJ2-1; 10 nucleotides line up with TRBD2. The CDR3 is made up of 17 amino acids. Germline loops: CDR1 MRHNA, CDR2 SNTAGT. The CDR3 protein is CASSYSVGLAENNEQFF. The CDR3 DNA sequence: TGTGCCAGCAGTTACTCGGTCGGACTAGCGGAGAACAATGAGCAGTTCTTC.

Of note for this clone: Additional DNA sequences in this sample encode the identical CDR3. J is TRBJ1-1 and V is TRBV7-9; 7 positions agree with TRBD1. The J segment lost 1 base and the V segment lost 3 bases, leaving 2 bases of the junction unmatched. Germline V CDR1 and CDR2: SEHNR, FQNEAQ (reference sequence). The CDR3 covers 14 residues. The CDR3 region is CASSLGTANTEAFF. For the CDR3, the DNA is TGTGCCAGCAGCTTGGGGACAGCGAACACTGAAGCTTTCTTT.

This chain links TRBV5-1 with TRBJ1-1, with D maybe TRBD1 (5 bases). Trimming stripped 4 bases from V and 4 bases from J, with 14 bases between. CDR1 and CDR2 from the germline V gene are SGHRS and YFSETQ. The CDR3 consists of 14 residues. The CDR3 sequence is CASSIQPGGTEAFF. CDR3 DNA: TGCGCCAGCAGCATACAGCCGGGGGGCACTGAAGCTTTCTTT. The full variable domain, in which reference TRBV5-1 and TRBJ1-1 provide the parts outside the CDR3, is KAGVTQTPRYLIKTRGQQVTLSCSPISGHRSVSWYQQTPGQGLQFLFEYFSETQRNKGNFPGRFSGRQFSNSRSEMNVSTLELGDSALYLCASSIQPGGTEAFFGQGTRLTVV.

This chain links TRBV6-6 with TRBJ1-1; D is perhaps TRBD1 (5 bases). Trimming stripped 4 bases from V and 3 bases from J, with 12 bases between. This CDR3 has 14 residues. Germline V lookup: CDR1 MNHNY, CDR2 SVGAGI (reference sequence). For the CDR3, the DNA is TGTGCCAGCAGTTCCAGGGTTAGGGACACTGAAGCTTTCTTT. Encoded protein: CASSSRVRDTEAFF.

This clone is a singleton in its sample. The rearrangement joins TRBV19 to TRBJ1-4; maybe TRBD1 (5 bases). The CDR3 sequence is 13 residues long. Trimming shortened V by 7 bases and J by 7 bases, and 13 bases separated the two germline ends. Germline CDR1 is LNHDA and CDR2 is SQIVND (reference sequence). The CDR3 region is CASTTGRGEKLFF. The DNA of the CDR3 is TGTGCCAGTACCACTGGGAGGGGTGAAAAACTGTTTTTT.

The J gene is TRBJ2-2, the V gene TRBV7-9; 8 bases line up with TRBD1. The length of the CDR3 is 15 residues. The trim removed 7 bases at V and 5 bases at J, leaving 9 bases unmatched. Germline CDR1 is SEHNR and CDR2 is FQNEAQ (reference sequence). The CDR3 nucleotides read TGTGCCAGCATCTCGGGGACAGGTGGGACCGGGGAGCTGTTTTTT. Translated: CASISGTGGTGELFF.

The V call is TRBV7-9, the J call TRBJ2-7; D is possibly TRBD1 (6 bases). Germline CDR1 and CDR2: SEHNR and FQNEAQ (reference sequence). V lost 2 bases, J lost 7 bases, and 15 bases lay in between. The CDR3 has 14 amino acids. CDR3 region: CASSLWQGLGEQYF. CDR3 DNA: TGTGCCAGCAGCTTATGGCAGGGGCTCGGGGAGCAGTACTTC.

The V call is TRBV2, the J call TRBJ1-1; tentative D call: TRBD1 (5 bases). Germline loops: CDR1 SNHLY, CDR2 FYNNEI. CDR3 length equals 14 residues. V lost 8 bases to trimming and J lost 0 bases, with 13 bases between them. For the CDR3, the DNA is TGTGCCAGCCCCAGGGAGGGGATGAACACTGAAGCTTTCTTT. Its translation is CASPREGMNTEAFF.

The CDR3 sequence is CANQTSGFSYEQYF. The CDR3 coding sequence is TGCGCCAACCAAACATCCGGGTTCTCCTACGAGCAGTACTTC. The chain employs TRBV5-1 and TRBJ2-7; unclear D gene. Looked up from germline, CDR1 is SGHRS and CDR2 is YFSETQ. V lost 9 bases, J lost 0 bases, and 16 bases lay in between. This CDR3 has 14 residues.

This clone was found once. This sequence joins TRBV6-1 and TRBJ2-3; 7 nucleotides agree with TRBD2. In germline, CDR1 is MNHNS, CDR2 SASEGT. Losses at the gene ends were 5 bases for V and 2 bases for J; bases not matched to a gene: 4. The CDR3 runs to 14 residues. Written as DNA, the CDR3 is TGTGCCAGCAGTAGGGGAGGGGACACAGATACGCAGTATTTT. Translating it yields CASSRGGDTDTQYF.

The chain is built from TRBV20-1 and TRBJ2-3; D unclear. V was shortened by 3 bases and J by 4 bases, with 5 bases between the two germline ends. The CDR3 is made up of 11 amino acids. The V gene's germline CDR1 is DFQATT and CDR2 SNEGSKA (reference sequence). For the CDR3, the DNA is TGCAGTGCTAGTCTCCCAGATACGCAGTATTTT. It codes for CSASLPDTQYF.

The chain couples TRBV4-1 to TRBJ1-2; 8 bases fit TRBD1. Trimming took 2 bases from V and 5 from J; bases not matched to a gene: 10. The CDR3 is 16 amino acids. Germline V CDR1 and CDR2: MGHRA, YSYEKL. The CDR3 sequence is CASSQRGTGGTYGYTF. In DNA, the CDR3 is TGCGCCAGCAGCCAAAGGGGGACAGGAGGGACTTATGGCTACACCTTC.

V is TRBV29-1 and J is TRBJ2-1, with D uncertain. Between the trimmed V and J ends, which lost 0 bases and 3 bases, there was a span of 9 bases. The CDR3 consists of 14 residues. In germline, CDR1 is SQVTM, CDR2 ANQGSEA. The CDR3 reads CSVEDLQIYNEQFF. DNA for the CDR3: TGCAGCGTTGAAGATCTACAGATCTACAATGAGCAGTTCTTC.

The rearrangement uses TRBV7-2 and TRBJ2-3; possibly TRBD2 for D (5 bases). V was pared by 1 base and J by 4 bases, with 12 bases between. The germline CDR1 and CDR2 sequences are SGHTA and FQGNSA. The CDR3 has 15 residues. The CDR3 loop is CASSLGPAEADTQYF. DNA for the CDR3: TGTGCCAGCAGCTTAGGGCCAGCGGAGGCAGATACGCAGTATTTT.

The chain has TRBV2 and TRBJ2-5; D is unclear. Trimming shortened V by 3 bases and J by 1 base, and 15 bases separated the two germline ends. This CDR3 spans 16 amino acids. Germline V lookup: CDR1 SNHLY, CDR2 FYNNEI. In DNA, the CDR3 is TGTGCCAGCAGTGAGAAGACACCCGACGTCCAAGAGACCCAGTACTTC. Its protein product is CASSEKTPDVQETQYF.

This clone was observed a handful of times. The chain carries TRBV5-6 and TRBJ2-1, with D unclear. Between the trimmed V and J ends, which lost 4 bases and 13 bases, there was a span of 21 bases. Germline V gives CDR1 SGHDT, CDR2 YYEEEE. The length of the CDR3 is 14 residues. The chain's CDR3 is CASSLLRGLSEQFF. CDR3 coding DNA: TGTGCCAGCAGCCTGTTGAGAGGTCTCTCCGAACAGTTCTTC.

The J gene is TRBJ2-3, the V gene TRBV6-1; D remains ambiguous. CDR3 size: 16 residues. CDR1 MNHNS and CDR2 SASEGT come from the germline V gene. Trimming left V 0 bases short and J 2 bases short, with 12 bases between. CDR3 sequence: CASSEARSLNTDTQYF. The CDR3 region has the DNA TGTGCCAGCAGTGAAGCGCGGAGCCTTAACACAGATACGCAGTATTTT.

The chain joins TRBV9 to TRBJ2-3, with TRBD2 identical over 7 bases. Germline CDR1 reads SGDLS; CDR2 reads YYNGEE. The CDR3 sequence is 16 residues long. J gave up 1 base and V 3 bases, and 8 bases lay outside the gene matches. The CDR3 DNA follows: TGTGCCAGCAGCGCAGCGGGGCCAAAGGGCACAGATACGCAGTATTTT. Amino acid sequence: CASSAAGPKGTDTQYF.

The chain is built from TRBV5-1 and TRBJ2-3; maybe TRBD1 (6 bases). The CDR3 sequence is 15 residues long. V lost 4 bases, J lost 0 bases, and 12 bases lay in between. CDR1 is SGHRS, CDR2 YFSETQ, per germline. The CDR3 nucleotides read TGCGCCAGCAGCACCGGACAGACTAGCACAGATACGCAGTATTTT. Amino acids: CASSTGQTSTDTQYF.

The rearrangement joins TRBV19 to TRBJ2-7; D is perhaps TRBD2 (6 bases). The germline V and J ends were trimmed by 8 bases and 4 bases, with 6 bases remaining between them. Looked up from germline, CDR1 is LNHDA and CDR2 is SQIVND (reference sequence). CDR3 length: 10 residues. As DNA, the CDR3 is TGTGCCAGTGGAGGGTACGAGCAGTACTTC. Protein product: CASGGYEQYF.

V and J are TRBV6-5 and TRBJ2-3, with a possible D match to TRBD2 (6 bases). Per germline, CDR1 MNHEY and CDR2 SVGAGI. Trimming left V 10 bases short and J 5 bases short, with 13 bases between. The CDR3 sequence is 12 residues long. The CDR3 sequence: CATNSAGDTQYF. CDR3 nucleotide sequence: TGTGCCACCAACTCAGCGGGAGATACGCAGTATTTT.

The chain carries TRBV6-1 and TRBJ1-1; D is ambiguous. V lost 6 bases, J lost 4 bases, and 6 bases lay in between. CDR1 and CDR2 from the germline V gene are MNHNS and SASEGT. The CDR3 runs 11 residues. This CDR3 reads CASRLVTEAFF. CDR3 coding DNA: TGTGCCAGCAGACTCGTCACTGAAGCTTTCTTT.